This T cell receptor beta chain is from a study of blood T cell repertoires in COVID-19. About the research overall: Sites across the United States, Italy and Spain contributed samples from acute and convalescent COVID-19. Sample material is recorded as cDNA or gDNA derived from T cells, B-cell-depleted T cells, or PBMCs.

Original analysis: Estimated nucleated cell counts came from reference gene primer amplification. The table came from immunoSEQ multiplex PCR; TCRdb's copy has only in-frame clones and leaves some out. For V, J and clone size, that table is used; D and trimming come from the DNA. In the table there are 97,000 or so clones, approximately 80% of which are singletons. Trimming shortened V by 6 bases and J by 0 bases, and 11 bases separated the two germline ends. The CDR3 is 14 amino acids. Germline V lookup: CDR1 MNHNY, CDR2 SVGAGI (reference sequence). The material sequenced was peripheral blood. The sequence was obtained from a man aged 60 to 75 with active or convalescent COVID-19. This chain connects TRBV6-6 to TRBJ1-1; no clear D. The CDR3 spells CASSEKLMNTEAFF. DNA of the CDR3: TGTGCCAGCAGCGAGAAACTTATGAACACTGAAGCTTTCTTT.